Described below is a single T cell receptor beta chain sequence and its context. This record belongs to a study of blood T cell repertoires in COVID-19. About the research overall: Samples representing acute and convalescent COVID-19 were sourced from the United States, Italy and Spain.

Germline values: CDR1 LGHDT, CDR2 YNNKEL (reference sequence). The CDR3 length is 12 residues. Trimming at V came to 4 bases and at J to 15 bases, leaving 9 bases not matched to a gene. Assay used: immunoSEQ multiplex PCR; TCRdb lists only in-frame clones, some missing. The table shows 180,000 or so clones, with 81% occurring only once. V gene TRBV3-1 (or the pseudogene TRBV3-2) combines with J gene TRBJ2-1, with 7 bases that match TRBD2. The specimen sequenced was peripheral blood. The source is a woman over 75 with COVID-19, enrolled during active disease. CDR3 region: CASSPTRGSRFF. Written as DNA, the CDR3 is TGTGCCAGCAGCCCTACCCGCGGGAGTAGGTTCTTC.